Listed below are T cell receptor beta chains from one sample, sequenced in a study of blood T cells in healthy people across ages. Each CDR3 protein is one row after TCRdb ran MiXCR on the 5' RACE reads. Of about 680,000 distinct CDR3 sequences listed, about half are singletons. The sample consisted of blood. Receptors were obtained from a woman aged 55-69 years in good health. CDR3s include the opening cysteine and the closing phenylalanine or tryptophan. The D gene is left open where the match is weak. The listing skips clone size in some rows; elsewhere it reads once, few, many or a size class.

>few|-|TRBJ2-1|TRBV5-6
TGTGCCAGCAGCCGAGAGCTTAGGAGCTCCTACAATGAGCAGTTCTTC
CASSRELRSSYNEQFF
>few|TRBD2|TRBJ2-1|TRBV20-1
TGCAGTGCTAGAGGGAGCGGGAGGGCCTTGAATGAGCAGTTCTTC
CSARGSGRALNEQFF
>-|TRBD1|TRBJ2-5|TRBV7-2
TGTGCCAGCAGCAGCACAGGGGGGAAGACCCAGTACTTC
CASSSTGGKTQYF
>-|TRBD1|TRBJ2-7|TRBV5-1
TGCGCCAGCAGCTTGGGGGGGACAGGGGCGACCTACGAGCAGTACTTC
CASSLGGTGATYEQYF
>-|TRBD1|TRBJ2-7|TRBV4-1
TGCGCCAGCAGCCAAGTTCTTGGACAGGGGGTCCACGAGCAGTACTTC
CASSQVLGQGVHEQYF
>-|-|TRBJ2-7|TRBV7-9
TGTGCCAGCAGCTTATTCCGAGGGAGCTCCTACGAGCAGTACTTC
CASSLFRGSSYEQYF
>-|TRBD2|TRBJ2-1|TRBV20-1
TGCAGTGCTGGAACCGGGACTAGCGGGAGAAAGCAGTTCTTC
CSAGTGTSGRKQFF
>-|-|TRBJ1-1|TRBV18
TGTGCCAGCTCACCAACAGATTCAGGAATTGAAGCTTTCTTT
CASSPTDSGIEAFF
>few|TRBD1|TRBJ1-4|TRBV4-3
TGCGCCAGCAGCCACGGACAGGGATCAACTAATGAAAAACTGTTTTTT
CASSHGQGSTNEKLFF
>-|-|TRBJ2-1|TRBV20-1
TGCAGTGACCAATCCCCCGGTTCCAATGAGCAGTTCTTC
CSDQSPGSNEQFF
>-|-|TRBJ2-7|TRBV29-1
TGCAGCGCCGGGAAAGGGAGCTACAATGAGCAGTACTTC
CSAGKGSYNEQYF
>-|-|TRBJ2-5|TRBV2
TGTGCCAGCAGTGGAAACCAAGAGACCCAGTACTTC
CASSGNQETQYF
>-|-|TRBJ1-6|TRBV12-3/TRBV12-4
TGTGCCAGCAGCTATGGATCCTATAATTCACCCCTCCACTTT
CASSYGSYNSPLHF
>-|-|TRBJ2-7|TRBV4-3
TGCGCCAGCAGCCAAGTTAACACCGGGACCTACGAGCAGTACTTC
CASSQVNTGTYEQYF
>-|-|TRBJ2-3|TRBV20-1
TGCAGTGCTGCAACAGGGTTGAGGACAGATACGCAGTATTTT
CSAATGLRTDTQYF
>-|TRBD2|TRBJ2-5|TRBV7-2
TGTGCCAGCAGCTTTGCGGGAGGGCCGGAAGAGACCCAGTACTTC
CASSFAGGPEETQYF
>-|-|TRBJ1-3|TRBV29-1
TGCAGCGCTCATGGGTGGTCTGGAAACACCATATATTTT
CSAHGWSGNTIYF
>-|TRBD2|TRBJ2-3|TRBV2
TGTGCCAGCTCCCGACTAGCGGGGGATTTAGATACGCAGTATTTT
CASSRLAGDLDTQYF
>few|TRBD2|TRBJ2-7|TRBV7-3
TGTGCCAGCAGCTTAGGGACTAGCGACGAGCAGTACTTC
CASSLGTSDEQYF
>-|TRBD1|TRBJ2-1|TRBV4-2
TGTGCCAGCAGCCCCTCGGACAGGGTCAAAGACGAGCAGTTCTTC
CASSPSDRVKDEQFF
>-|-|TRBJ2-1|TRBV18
TGTGCCAGCTCACCAAGTATAAGGGGAAGGGATGAGCAGTTCTTC
CASSPSIRGRDEQFF
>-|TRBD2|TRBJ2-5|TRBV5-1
TGCGCCAGCAGCGTGGGAGGGCCTCAAGAGACCCAGTACTTC
CASSVGGPQETQYF